This TCR beta chain stems from a study of T cell responses to AZD1222 COVID-19 vaccine. Study in general: Second doses at about 4 or about 12 weeks were pooled.

Details on this clone: The antigen remains undetermined.

The CDR3 contains 14 residues. After removal of 4 bases from V and 2 bases from J, the junction contained 4 bases not matched to a gene. The germline V gene has CDR1 SGHRS and CDR2 YFSETQ. Sequenced by immunoSEQ multiplex PCR; TCRdb stores in-frame clones only, minus some. The sample comprises about 110,000 clones, around 83% of which are singletons, and roughly 3% rests with the top ten. General observations from the study: Scientists sampled the repertoires only once the peak T cell response had passed. With dominance at 160-218 and 743-854, vaccine-associated CD4 TCRs spanned spike.

The source is an adult in good health. The J gene is TRBJ2-5, the V gene TRBV5-1, with 8 bases identical to TRBD1. The sequences come from peripheral blood, collected on day 0 of AZD1222 vaccination. In DNA form, the CDR3 reads TGCGCCAGCAGCACAGGACAGGGACAAGAGACCCAGTACTTC. It yields the protein CASSTGQGQETQYF.